This T cell receptor (beta chain) was sequenced for a study of shared clonotypes between healthy human individuals. Profiling relied on immunoSEQ multiplex PCR, and the TCRdb table lists in-frame clones only, not all of them. Among under 750,000 clones listed, approximately 72% were seen once. Per the germline V gene, CDR1 is KGHSH and CDR2 is LQKENI. With 6 bases clipped from V and 0 bases from J, the junction kept 4 bases outside the gene matches. The CDR3 totals 14 residues. The rearrangement uses TRBV18 and TRBJ2-5, with 7 bases that match TRBD1. Sequencing was carried out using memory CD4+ T cells sorted from blood. The subset is: CD45RA-negative fraction. The TCR originated in a woman between 25 and 40 years old in good health. CDR3 DNA: TGTGCCAGCTCGCTAGGGACAGACCAAGAGACCCAGTACTTC. Translated, it gives CASSLGTDQETQYF. The full variable domain, with the rest looked up from reference TRBV18 and TRBJ2-5, is NAGVMQNPRHLVRRRGQEARLRCSPMKGHSHVYWYRQLPEEGLKFMVYLQKENIIDESGMPKERFSAEFPKEGPSILRIQQVVRGDSAAYFCASSLGTDQETQYFGPGTRLLVL.